What follows are 29 T cell receptor beta chains derived from one specimen sequenced in a study of metastatic and nonmetastatic thyroid tumors. No patient received treatment before thyroid surgery. TCRdb reprocessed the PCR reads using MiXCR. The sample comprises fewer than 40,000 clones, about a sixth of which are singletons, and around 3.7% rests with the top ten. Sequencing input: blood. These receptors were obtained from a female donor with papillary thyroid cancer or a benign thyroid nodule (not recorded which). Some clones in this sample may be carry-over from other donors' samples.

A note on this clone: A junction boundary mismatches the germline segment, possibly from a read error. This rearrangement joins TRBV6-2 or TRBV6-3 to TRBJ2-2; D perhaps matches TRBD2 (5 bases). The CDR3 has 20 amino acids. The germline gives CDR1 MNHEY, CDR2 SVGEGT. The DNA of the CDR3 is TGTGCGAGCAGTTACGAGTCGTCGCGAGGGTCCTCTCCGAACACCGGGGAGCTGTTTTTT. Its protein product is CASSYESSRGSSPNTGELFF.

To note about this clone: Relative to the germline gene, one junction end is altered; a read error may explain this. The chain recombines TRBV7-3 with TRBJ2-1, with 15 bases identical to TRBD2. Germline V gene sequence: CDR1 SGHTA, CDR2 FQGTGA. The CDR3 is 19 amino acids. The CDR3 bases are TGTGCCACCCCTAAGGGAACCGCGGGACTAGCGGGAGGCTACAATGCGCAGTTCTTC. Its protein product is CATPKGTAGLAGGYNAQFF.

V and J are TRBV6-1 and TRBJ1-6, with a tentative D call TRBD1 (5 bases). The CDR3 runs 14 residues. Per the germline V gene, CDR1 is MNHNS and CDR2 is SASEGT. V was clipped by 8 bases and J by 5 bases, with 13 bases between them. The DNA for the CDR3 is TGTGCCAGCCTGGCGGTACAGGATAATTCACCCCTCCACTTT. Translation: CASLAVQDNSPLHF.

This clone is categorized as medium-sized. The rearrangement joins TRBV6-1 to TRBJ2-3, with 7 bases aligning to TRBD2. The germline gives CDR1 MNHNS, CDR2 SASEGT. With 6 bases clipped from V and 1 base from J, the junction kept 7 bases outside the gene matches. This CDR3 spans 15 amino acids. CDR3 in amino acids: CASSVSAGGTDTQYF. CDR3 bases: TGTGCCAGCAGCGTATCGGCGGGAGGCACAGATACGCAGTATTTT.

This clone was counted ten times or more. The V and J genes are TRBV11-2 and TRBJ2-7; TRBD2 matches 7 bases. V lost 6 bases to trimming and J lost 2 bases; unmatched junction nucleotides: 10. This CDR3 has 15 amino acids. The germline gives CDR1 SGHAT, CDR2 FQNNGV. The CDR3 loop is CASRGLAGGTYEQYF. The DNA of the CDR3 is TGTGCCAGCAGGGGGTTAGCCGGGGGGACCTACGAGCAGTACTTC.

The table lists this clone with many counts. The chain combines TRBV13 with TRBJ2-3; D not certain. V shed 2 bases and J shed 0 bases, with 3 bases lying between them. Germline CDR1 and CDR2: PRHDT and FYEKMQ (reference sequence). The CDR3 has 13 amino acids. In nucleotides, the CDR3 is TGTGCCAGCAGCTTACCTAGCACAGATACGCAGTATTTT. Encoded protein: CASSLPSTDTQYF.

By sample fraction, this clone is medium-sized. V is TRBV20-1 and J is TRBJ1-5; weak D call: TRBD1 (5 bases). Germline V gene sequence: CDR1 DFQATT, CDR2 SNEGSKA (reference sequence). V lost 3 bases to trimming and J lost 7 bases, with 16 bases between them. This CDR3 contains 14 residues. The chain's CDR3 is CSASSRGPKQPQHF. The CDR3 DNA reads as TGCAGTGCTAGTTCGCGGGGACCGAAACAGCCCCAGCATTTT.

This clone was seen ten or more times. This chain connects TRBV5-5 to TRBJ1-1; 8 nucleotides align to TRBD1. CDR3 size: 16 residues. Germline CDR1 reads SGHKS; CDR2 reads YYEKEE (reference sequence). J lost 3 bases, V lost 4 bases, and 11 bases had no gene match. The CDR3 DNA follows: TGTGCCAGCAGCCCAGCCTACAGGGGGGCGGACACTGAAGCTTTCTTT. This translates into CASSPAYRGADTEAFF.

In this sample, this clone turned up many times. The chain joins TRBV7-9 to TRBJ2-1; possibly TRBD2 for D (5 bases). Trimming shortened V by 5 bases and J by 5 bases, and 16 bases separated the two germline ends. The CDR3 length is 15 residues. CDR1 and CDR2 from the germline V gene are SEHNR and FQNEAQ (reference sequence). The CDR3 loop reads CASSLSLVSHNEQFF. The CDR3 coding sequence is TGTGCCAGCAGCCTCTCACTAGTTTCACACAATGAGCAGTTCTTC.

This clone occurred many times. This clone may be a read error of a much larger clone one base away. The conserved closing phenylalanine or tryptophan is absent in this CDR3, likely reflecting a read error. This rearrangement joins TRBV5-1 to TRBJ2-7, with 7 bases lining up with TRBD2. CDR3 length: 15 amino acids. Germline V lookup: CDR1 SGHRS, CDR2 YFSETQ. Trimming at V came to 8 bases and at J to 0 bases, leaving 11 bases not matched to a gene. The CDR3 loop reads CASKNSGQSSYEQYL. CDR3 DNA: TGCGCCAGTAAAAATAGCGGGCAAAGCTCCTACGAGCAGTACCTC.

The rearrangement joins TRBV18 to TRBJ2-5, with D possibly matching TRBD1 (5 bases). V shed 0 bases and J shed 2 bases, with 7 bases lying between them. CDR1 KGHSH and CDR2 LQKENI come from the germline V gene. CDR3 length: 14 residues. The CDR3 DNA reads as TGTGCCAGCTCACCACCCCAGGGACAAGAGACCCAGTACTTC. Its translation: CASSPPQGQETQYF. Full variable domain (missing parts from reference TRBV18 and TRBJ2-5): NAGVMQNPRHLVRRRGQEARLRCSPMKGHSHVYWYRQLPEEGLKFMVYLQKENIIDESGMPKERFSAEFPKEGPSILRIQQVVRGDSAAYFCASSPPQGQETQYFGPGTRLLVL.

This clone appeared many times. This rearrangement joins TRBV7-9 to TRBJ2-7; D may be TRBD2 (6 bases). This CDR3 is built from 13 residues. Trimming left V 5 bases short and J 2 bases short, with 10 bases between. The germline gives CDR1 SEHNR, CDR2 FQNEAQ (reference sequence). The CDR3 here is CASSQDYAYEQYF. Here the CDR3 DNA reads TGTGCCAGCAGCCAGGACTACGCCTACGAGCAGTACTTC.

This clone has only a few counts. An end of the junction differs from the germline gene, which may be a read error. The chain is built from TRBV10-3 and TRBJ1-5; D unclear. Germline values: CDR1 ENHRY, CDR2 SYGVKD. The CDR3 has 13 amino acids. CDR3 residues: CATDEARGQPQHF. CDR3 nucleotide sequence: TGCGCCACAGATGAGGCACGGGGTCAGCCCCAGCATTTT.

This clone was observed at least ten times. The genes are TRBV5-1 and TRBJ1-1; possibly TRBD1 for D (5 bases). The CDR3 extends over 15 amino acids. V was cut by 2 bases and J by 0 bases, with 11 bases left in between. CDR1 and CDR2 from the germline V gene are SGHRS and YFSETQ. CDR3 coding DNA: TGCGCCAGCAGCTTCTCGACAGATCTGAACACTGAAGCTTTCTTT. Amino acid sequence: CASSFSTDLNTEAFF.

There are many counts of this clone. The rearrangement joins TRBV5-1 to TRBJ2-4; D tentatively fits TRBD1 or TRBD2 (5 bases each). V was pared by 4 bases and J by 7 bases, with 12 bases between. The V gene's germline CDR1 is SGHRS and CDR2 YFSETQ. The CDR3 length is 13 residues. In DNA, the CDR3 is TGCGCCAGCAGCCCGGGACCGGGGAACATTCAGTACTTC. This translates into CASSPGPGNIQYF.

This clone was found many times. The rearrangement links TRBV5-6 to TRBJ2-1, with D possibly being TRBD1 or TRBD2 (6 bases each). Germline V gene sequence: CDR1 SGHDT, CDR2 YYEEEE. CDR3 length: 15 residues. V lost 4 bases and J 7 bases, leaving 18 bases between the germline ends. The CDR3 DNA reads TGTGCCAGCAGCCTAGGGGGGAGTGGTCTGAATGAGCAGTTCTTC. Protein: CASSLGGSGLNEQFF. Drawing the rest from reference TRBV5-6 and TRBJ2-1, the complete variable domain is DAGVTQSPTHLIKTRGQQVTLRCSPKSGHDTVSWYQQALGQGPQFIFQYYEEEERQRGNFPDRFSGHQFPNYSSELNVNALLLGDSALYLCASSLGGSGLNEQFFGPGTRLTVL.

This clone was detected many times. The chain carries TRBV11-2 and TRBJ1-1; TRBD1 is a possible D gene (5 bases). Germline lookup yields CDR1 SGHAT and CDR2 FQNNGV. The CDR3 is 16 amino acids. V dropped 5 bases and J dropped 0 bases, with 16 bases sitting between them. In DNA, the CDR3 is TGTGCCAGCAGCCTAGGGGCGGGACTGATGAACACTGAAGCTTTCTTT. This sequence encodes CASSLGAGLMNTEAFF. The complete variable domain, with remaining parts taken from reference TRBV11-2 and TRBJ1-1, reads EAGVAQSPRYKIIEKRQSVAFWCNPISGHATLYWYQQILGQGPKLLIQFQNNGVVDDSQLPKDRFSAERLKGVDSTLKIQPAKLEDSAVYLCASSLGAGLMNTEAFFGQGTRLTVV.

This clone was recorded only once. The gene calls are TRBV4-1 and TRBJ1-2; D gene ambiguous. V was trimmed by 0 bases and J by 0 bases, leaving 8 bases between them. The CDR3 sequence is 15 residues long. The V gene's germline CDR1 is MGHRA and CDR2 YSYEKL. The CDR3 here is CASSQERTSNYGYTF. CDR3 DNA: TGCGCCAGCAGCCAAGAGAGGACGTCTAACTATGGCTACACCTTC.

This clone was found many times. This chain joins TRBV27 and TRBJ2-1; TRBD1 agrees at 7 bases. From germline, CDR1 is MNHEY and CDR2 SMNVEV (reference sequence). This CDR3 has 14 residues. Trimming removed 6 bases from V and 6 bases from J; junction bases left unmatched: 8. The CDR3 is CASRPGTAINEQFF. CDR3 DNA: TGTGCCAGCAGACCCGGGACAGCTATCAATGAGCAGTTCTTC.

This clone was detected many times. CDR3 region: CASNRVPNEKLFF. DNA for the CDR3: TGTGCCAGCAACAGGGTGCCTAATGAAAAACTGTTTTTT. V usage is TRBV14 and J usage is TRBJ1-4, with D possibly TRBD1 on 6 matching bases. V lost 7 bases and J lost 3, with 9 bases in between. There are 13 residues in the CDR3. Germline V lookup: CDR1 SGHDN, CDR2 FVKESK.

This clone was seen ten or more times. The chain is built from TRBV29-1 and TRBJ2-1, with 9 positions matching TRBD1. The ends lost 3 bases at V and 6 bases at J; junction bases unmatched: 6. Looked up from germline, CDR1 is SQVTM and CDR2 is ANQGSEA. This CDR3 is built from 14 residues. The CDR3 coding sequence is TGCAGCGTTGACTGGGGACAGGGAGCCAATGAGCAGTTCTTC. Translation gives CSVDWGQGANEQFF.

This clone was detected ten times or more. The V gene is TRBV6-1, the J gene TRBJ1-1; D is perhaps TRBD1 (6 bases). The CDR3 has 13 residues. V lost 7 bases and J lost 3, with 12 bases in between. The germline CDR1 and CDR2 sequences are MNHNS and SASEGT. The CDR3 here is CASKSGGHTEAFF. As DNA, the CDR3 is TGTGCCAGCAAGTCGGGGGGCCACACTGAAGCTTTCTTT.

This clone was recorded many times. J is TRBJ2-7 and V is TRBV20-1, with a weak D call TRBD2 (5 bases). Germline V lookup: CDR1 DFQATT, CDR2 SNEGSKA (reference sequence). Between the trimmed V and J ends, which lost 0 bases and 3 bases, there was a span of 9 bases. The CDR3 has 13 residues. This CDR3 reads CSARDNRDYEQYF. CDR3 DNA: TGCAGTGCTAGAGATAACCGGGACTACGAGCAGTACTTC.

This clone was counted ten times or more. The V and J genes are TRBV5-5 and TRBJ2-1; D is unclear. Germline V gives CDR1 SGHKS, CDR2 YYEKEE (reference sequence). V lost 6 bases and J lost 9, with 13 bases in between. The CDR3 is 12 residues long. The DNA for the CDR3 is TGTGCCAGCACCTTCTGGGGTGCTGAGCAGTTCTTC. This encodes CASTFWGAEQFF.

Many counts were recorded for this clone. The chain joins TRBV28 to TRBJ2-7; D possibly corresponds to TRBD2 (6 bases). CDR3 length equals 13 residues. Germline-derived CDR1 and CDR2 are MDHEN and SYDVKM. V lost 7 bases, J lost 0 bases, and 10 bases lay in between. CDR3 DNA: TGTGCCAGCATGGAGGGAAACTCCTACGAGCAGTACTTC. This codes for CASMEGNSYEQYF.

This clone was observed many times. Since a much larger clone is just one base distant, this may be a read error. At the DNA level, this CDR3 is encoded by other sequences in the same sample as well. The chain has TRBV6-1 and TRBJ2-1; weak D call: TRBD1 (5 bases). Germline lookup yields CDR1 MNHNS and CDR2 SASEGT. V lost 7 bases, J lost 7 bases, and 11 bases lay in between. The CDR3 length is 12 residues. CDR3 loop: CASKGYPNEQFF. CDR3 bases: TGTGCCAGCAAGGGGTACCCAAATGAGCAGTTCTTC.

The rearrangement joins TRBV6-5 to TRBJ2-1; 9 bases are a match to TRBD2. Germline assignment: CDR1 MNHEY and CDR2 SVGAGI. The CDR3 length is 16 residues. With V trimmed by 7 bases and J by 4 bases, 11 bases remained unmatched. The CDR3 region is CASITLGTSRYNEQFF. CDR3 nucleotides: TGTGCCAGCATTACCCTTGGGACTAGCCGTTACAATGAGCAGTTCTTC.

There are a few counts of this clone. DNA of the CDR3: TGTGCCAGCATTTCCGCGACAGCCAGCGGAGTCTACACCTTC. Translated: CASISATASGVYTF. The J gene is TRBJ1-2, the V gene TRBV28, with D possibly matching TRBD1 (5 bases). Trimming pared 7 bases from V and 10 bases from J, leaving 22 bases between. This CDR3 is built from 14 residues. The germline V gene encodes CDR1 MDHEN and CDR2 SYDVKM.

This clone was seen only a few times. A much larger clone sits a single nucleotide away, making a read error possible. This sequence joins TRBV12-3 or TRBV12-4 and TRBJ2-3; D gene uncertain. The length of the CDR3 is 13 residues. This CDR3 reads CAGSFAARDTQYF. The CDR3 nucleotides are TGTGCCGGCAGTTTCGCTGCTAGGGATACGCAGTATTTT.